This T cell receptor beta chain was profiled in a study of blood T cell repertoires in COVID-19. The overall study: Material from acute and convalescent COVID-19 was sourced from the United States, Italy and Spain.

J was trimmed by 3 bases and V by 7 bases; bases with no gene match: 5. Germline CDR1 is SQVTM and CDR2 is ANQGSEA. The CDR3 is 12 residues long. Source study methods: Estimation of nucleated cell counts was performed using reference gene primer amplification. TCRdb's table, derived via immunoSEQ multiplex PCR, lists solely in-frame clones and lacks some. V, J and clone size derive from that table, while D and trimming were established from the DNA sequence. The sample lists 150,000 or so clones, 80% to 90% occurring once. The J gene is TRBJ2-7, the V gene TRBV29-1; TRBD2 matches 8 bases. Sample: peripheral blood. The TCR originated in a man older than 75 with acute or convalescent COVID-19. The CDR3 loop is CSAGGGLYEQYF. CDR3 coding DNA: TGCAGCGCCGGGGGGGGCCTCTACGAGCAGTACTTC.